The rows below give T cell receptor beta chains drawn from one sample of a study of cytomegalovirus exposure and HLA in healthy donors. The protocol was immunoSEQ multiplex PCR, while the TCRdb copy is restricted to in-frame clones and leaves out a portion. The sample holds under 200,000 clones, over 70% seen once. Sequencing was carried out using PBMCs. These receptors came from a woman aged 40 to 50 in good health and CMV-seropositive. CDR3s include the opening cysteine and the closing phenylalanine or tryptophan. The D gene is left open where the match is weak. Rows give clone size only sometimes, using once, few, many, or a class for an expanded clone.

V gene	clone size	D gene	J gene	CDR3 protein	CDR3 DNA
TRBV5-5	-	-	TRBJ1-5	CASSLEARGNSNQPQHF	TGTGCCAGCAGCTTGGAGGCACGGGGGAATAGCAATCAGCCCCAGCATTTT
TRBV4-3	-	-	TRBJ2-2	CASSQDSQAANTGELFF	TGCGCCAGCAGCCAAGATAGTCAAGCGGCGAACACCGGGGAGCTGTTTTTT
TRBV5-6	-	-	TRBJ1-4	CASTQGPATNEKLFF	TGTGCCAGCACCCAGGGTCCAGCAACTAATGAAAAACTGTTTTTT
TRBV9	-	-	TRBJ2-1	CASSVVGAEQFF	TGTGCCAGCAGCGTAGTAGGAGCAGAGCAGTTCTTC
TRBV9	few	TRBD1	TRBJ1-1	CASSGTGVTEAFF	TGTGCCAGCAGCGGGACAGGGGTAACTGAAGCTTTCTTT
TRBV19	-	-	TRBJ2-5	CASRPPAAETQYF	TGTGCCAGTAGACCTCCGGCGGCAGAGACCCAGTACTTC
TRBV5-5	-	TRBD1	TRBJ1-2	CASSLGDRVVNYGYTF	TGTGCCAGCAGCTTGGGGGACAGGGTGGTTAACTATGGCTACACCTTC
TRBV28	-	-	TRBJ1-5	CASSLPPGREGYSNQPQHF	TGTGCCAGCAGTCTTCCCCCCGGCAGGGAAGGGTATAGCAATCAGCCCCAGCATTTT
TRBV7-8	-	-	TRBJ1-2	CASSLDPGAAGDGYTF	TGTGCCAGCAGCTTAGACCCAGGGGCTGCTGGAGATGGCTACACCTTC
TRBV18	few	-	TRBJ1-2	CASSPEQGSDYGYTF	TGTGCCAGCTCACCAGAGCAGGGGAGCGACTATGGCTACACCTTC
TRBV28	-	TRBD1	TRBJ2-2	CATNRGSTGELFF	TGTGCGACGAACAGGGGATCCACCGGGGAGCTGTTTTTT
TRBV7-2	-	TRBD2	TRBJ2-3	CASSVTSGISTDTQYF	TGTGCCAGCAGCGTAACTAGCGGGATTAGCACAGATACGCAGTATTTT
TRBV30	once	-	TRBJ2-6	CACLSSKGRAGANVLTF	TGTGCCTGCCTTTCCTCTAAGGGCAGGGCGGGGGCCAACGTCCTGACTTTC
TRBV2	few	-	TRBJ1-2	CASSENINYGYTF	TGTGCCAGCAGTGAAAATATTAACTATGGCTACACCTTC